Listed below are T cell receptor beta chains from one sample, sequenced in a study of control samples from healthy donors and cancer patients. The repertoire was sequenced with immunoSEQ multiplex PCR; TCRdb's copy has only in-frame clones and lacks some. The data show around 140,000 clones, around nine tenths seen once. The sample comprised blood. These receptor sequences come from a man aged 18-30 years in good health. Both conserved end residues are part of each CDR3. D genes are given only for firm matches. Rows give clone size only sometimes, using once, few, many, or a class for an expanded clone.

cdr3_nt: TGTGCCAGCAGTGAAGATGTTCTGGGGTCTATCTACGAGCAGTACTTC
cdr3_aa: CASSEDVLGSIYEQYF
j_call: TRBJ2-7
clone_size: medium-sized
v_call: TRBV6-1
d_call: NA

cdr3_nt: TGTGCCAGCAGCTTGGTCCCGACTAGCGGGGATACGCAGTATTTT
cdr3_aa: CASSLVPTSGDTQYF
j_call: TRBJ2-3
clone_size: NA
v_call: TRBV5-4
d_call: TRBD2

cdr3_nt: TGCGCCAGCAGCTTGGAGGGGACTTCTGGAAACACCATATATTTT
cdr3_aa: CASSLEGTSGNTIYF
j_call: TRBJ1-3
clone_size: NA
v_call: TRBV5-1
d_call: NA

cdr3_nt: TGCAGCGTTGAGCCCACGGTAGGGGGTGAGCAGTACTTC
cdr3_aa: CSVEPTVGGEQYF
j_call: TRBJ2-7
clone_size: NA
v_call: TRBV29-1
d_call: NA

cdr3_nt: TGTGCCAGCACCGGGGAAGGCGGGGAGCTGTTTTTT
cdr3_aa: CASTGEGGELFF
j_call: TRBJ2-2
clone_size: NA
v_call: TRBV12-3/TRBV12-4
d_call: NA

cdr3_nt: TGTGCCAGCAGTTACGTGGGGGAGTGGGGCAATCAGCCCCAGCATTTT
cdr3_aa: CASSYVGEWGNQPQHF
j_call: TRBJ1-5
clone_size: NA
v_call: TRBV6-2/TRBV6-3
d_call: NA

cdr3_nt: TGCAGTGCTAGTTTCAGCGGGGGGCAAGAGACCCAGTACTTC
cdr3_aa: CSASFSGGQETQYF
j_call: TRBJ2-5
clone_size: NA
v_call: TRBV20-1
d_call: TRBD2

cdr3_nt: TGTGCCAGCAGCCACCGACTAGCGGGGGGGTACGAGCAGTACTTC
cdr3_aa: CASSHRLAGGYEQYF
j_call: TRBJ2-7
clone_size: NA
v_call: TRBV4-2
d_call: TRBD2

cdr3_nt: TGTGCCAGTAGTAGGCAGGGTAATGAAAAACTGTTTTTT
cdr3_aa: CASSRQGNEKLFF
j_call: TRBJ1-4
clone_size: NA
v_call: TRBV19
d_call: NA

cdr3_nt: TGTGCCAGCAGTGGACAGGCCCCGTATCCCCAGCATTTT
cdr3_aa: CASSGQAPYPQHF
j_call: TRBJ1-5
clone_size: NA
v_call: TRBV2
d_call: NA